The sample holds many counts of the clone carrying this T cell receptor beta chain. Its antigen is unidentified. This sample is drawn from a study of T cells in Graves' hyperthyroidism and ophthalmopathy. The study, taken as a whole, reports: Stable hyperthyroidism and ophthalmopathy were separated using 13 V-J signatures.

Patients with uncontrolled infections, other autoimmune diseases, pregnancy or lactation were excluded. Fresh 10 ml peripheral blood yielded PBMCs. Amplified TCR beta CDR3 regions came from RNA transcripts. The HTBI primer set served for first-round RT-PCR of the TCR CDR3. TCRdb processed the multiplex PCR reads anew with MiXCR; each CDR3 protein has one entry. The table includes around 190,000 distinct CDR3 sequences, roughly a sixth detected once. This CDR3 spans 15 amino acids. The junction had 8 bases not matched to a gene; V was cut back by 4 bases and J by 7 bases. CDR1 and CDR2 (germline): SGHAT, FQNNGV.

Input material: blood. This TCR came from a woman aged 45-65 years with Graves' hyperthyroidism. The chain recombines TRBV11-2 with TRBJ2-4, with 9 bases lining up with TRBD1. CDR3 DNA: TGTGCCAGCAGCTCAAGGGACAGGGATTGGAACATTCAGTACTTC. This sequence encodes CASSSRDRDWNIQYF.